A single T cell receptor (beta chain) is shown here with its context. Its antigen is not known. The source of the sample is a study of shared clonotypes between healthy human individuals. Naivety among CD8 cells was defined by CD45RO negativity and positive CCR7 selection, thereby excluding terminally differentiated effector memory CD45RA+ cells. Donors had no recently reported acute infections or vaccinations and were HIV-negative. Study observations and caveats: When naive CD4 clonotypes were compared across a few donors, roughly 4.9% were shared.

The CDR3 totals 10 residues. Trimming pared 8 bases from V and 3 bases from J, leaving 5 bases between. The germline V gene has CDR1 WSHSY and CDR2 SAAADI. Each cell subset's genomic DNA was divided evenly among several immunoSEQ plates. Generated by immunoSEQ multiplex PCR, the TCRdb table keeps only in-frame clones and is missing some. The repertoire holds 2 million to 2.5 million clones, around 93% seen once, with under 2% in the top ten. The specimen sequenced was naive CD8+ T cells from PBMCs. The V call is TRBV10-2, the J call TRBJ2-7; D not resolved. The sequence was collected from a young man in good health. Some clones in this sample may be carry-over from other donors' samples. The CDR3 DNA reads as TGCGCCAGCGGGGTCTACGAGCAGTACTTC. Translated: CASGVYEQYF.